The next 31 T cell receptor beta chains were all read from a single sample in a study of blood T cell repertoires in COVID-19. The data were produced by immunoSEQ multiplex PCR, yet TCRdb's version contains in-frame clones alone and is incomplete. Of 150,000 to 200,000 clones listed, roughly 85% are singletons. Material: PBMCs or T cells enriched from blood (not recorded which). The receptors shown here come from a woman in her 70s in a cohort exposed to, infected with or recovered from COVID-19 (not recorded which).

This clone was counted a single time. This rearrangement joins TRBV12-3 or TRBV12-4 to TRBJ1-4; D call uncertain. V lost 5 bases to trimming and J lost 7 bases, with 8 bases between them. The CDR3 has 12 residues. The CDR3 DNA reads as TGTGCCAGCAGTGCGAACAGTGAAAAACTGTTTTTT. Translating it yields CASSANSEKLFF.

Of note for this clone: The same CDR3 is also encoded by other DNA sequences in this sample. The rearrangement uses TRBV5-1 and TRBJ2-2; TRBD1 matches at 7 bases. The CDR3 is 13 residues long. The ends lost 4 bases at V and 5 bases at J; junction bases unmatched: 2. Germline V gene lookup returns CDR1 SGHRS and CDR2 YFSETQ. The CDR3 coding sequence is TGCGCCAGCAGCCTACAGGGGACCGGGGAGCTGTTTTTT. Residues: CASSLQGTGELFF.

V gene TRBV19 combines with J gene TRBJ1-1, with no clear D. Germline CDR1 and CDR2: LNHDA and SQIVND (reference sequence). Trimming cost V 10 bases and J 6 bases, with 18 bases left between them. This CDR3 comprises 13 residues. The CDR3 coding sequence is TGTGCCACCACGACCGGCGGGCGGCCTGAAGCTTTCTTT. Residues: CATTTGGRPEAFF.

V gene TRBV11-2 combines with J gene TRBJ1-1; possibly TRBD1 for D (6 bases). Germline V lookup: CDR1 SGHAT, CDR2 FQNNGV. The CDR3 runs to 13 residues. V lost 5 bases and J 0 bases, leaving 7 bases between the germline ends. In nucleotides, the CDR3 is TGTGCCAGCAGCGGACAGTTGAACACTGAAGCTTTCTTT. It encodes CASSGQLNTEAFF.

This chain connects TRBV12-3 or TRBV12-4 to TRBJ1-2; D is possibly TRBD1 (5 bases). This CDR3 region has 13 residues. Trimming took 6 bases from V and 1 from J, leaving 9 bases between them. CDR3 sequence (DNA): TGTGCCAGCAGACTCGACAGTAACTATGGCTACACCTTC. This sequence encodes CASRLDSNYGYTF.

A single count supports this clone. This sequence joins TRBV4-3 and TRBJ2-7, with 12 positions matching TRBD2. There are 19 residues in the CDR3. Germline CDR1 reads LGHNA; CDR2 reads YSLEER. The trim removed 0 bases at V and 4 bases at J, leaving 13 bases unmatched. CDR3 protein: CASSQELAGGPGGVYEQYF. The CDR3, as DNA: TGCGCCAGCAGCCAAGAGCTAGCGGGAGGGCCCGGGGGGGTATACGAGCAGTACTTC.

The gene calls are TRBV27 and TRBJ2-7; D ambiguous. V lost 2 bases, J lost 1 base, and 6 bases lay in between. The CDR3 is made up of 13 amino acids. The V gene's germline CDR1 is MNHEY and CDR2 SMNVEV (reference sequence). This CDR3 is CASSLRGSYEQYF. In DNA form, the CDR3 reads TGTGCCAGCAGTTTACGAGGATCCTACGAGCAGTACTTC.

This sequence joins TRBV5-1 and TRBJ2-7, with a tentative D call TRBD2 (6 bases). The V and J ends lost 0 bases and 0 bases respectively, with 13 bases between them. Germline CDR1 SGHRS, CDR2 YFSETQ. The CDR3 length is 16 residues. In DNA, the CDR3 is TGCGCCAGCAGCTTGGCCGGAGCGGGTTACTCCTACGAGCAGTACTTC. As protein: CASSLAGAGYSYEQYF.

This clone appeared a single time. This chain connects TRBV6-2 or TRBV6-3 to TRBJ1-2; 7 bases align to TRBD1. The germline V gene has CDR1 MNHEY and CDR2 SVGEGT. CDR3 length equals 13 residues. With V trimmed by 4 bases and J by 7 bases, 6 bases remained unmatched. The CDR3 region is CASSSQGIGGYTF. CDR3 coding DNA: TGTGCCAGCAGTTCACAGGGGATCGGTGGCTACACCTTC.

This chain links TRBV5-1 with TRBJ2-1, with 8 bases matching TRBD1. Trimming took 4 bases from V and 4 from J; bases not matched to a gene: 13. The length of the CDR3 is 17 residues. CDR1 and CDR2 from the germline V gene are SGHRS and YFSETQ. The CDR3 here is CASSPAGQGWAYNEQFF. CDR3 in DNA: TGCGCCAGCAGCCCGGCAGGACAGGGATGGGCTTACAATGAGCAGTTCTTC.

The chain combines TRBV2 with TRBJ2-2; D is perhaps TRBD1 (5 bases). The CDR3 covers 15 residues. Germline values: CDR1 SNHLY, CDR2 FYNNEI. V shed 5 bases and J shed 3 bases, with 13 bases lying between them. The CDR3 nucleotides are TGTGCCAGCAGTAGTTGGCAGGGTTACACCGGGGAGCTGTTTTTT. Translation gives CASSSWQGYTGELFF.

The chain links TRBV24-1 to TRBJ2-1; 13 bases map to TRBD2. The V gene's germline CDR1 is KGHDR and CDR2 SFDVKD. V gave up 9 bases and J gave up 5 bases; unmatched junction bases: 6. The CDR3 contains 15 residues. This CDR3 is CATGTSGRANNEQFF. DNA of the CDR3: TGTGCCACCGGTACTAGCGGGAGGGCAAACAATGAGCAGTTCTTC.

The chain uses TRBV5-5 and TRBJ1-2, with 8 bases fitting TRBD1. J gave up 5 bases and V 5 bases, and 8 bases lay outside the gene matches. The CDR3 has 14 amino acids. Germline V gene data show CDR1 as SGHKS and CDR2 as YYEKEE (reference sequence). The CDR3 is CASRGQAGPYGYTF. The CDR3 bases are TGTGCCAGCAGGGGACAGGCCGGACCGTATGGCTACACCTTC.

The chain links TRBV7-8 to TRBJ1-2, with 11 bases identical to TRBD1. The CDR3 is made up of 15 amino acids. From germline, CDR1 is SGHVS and CDR2 FQNEAQ. V shed 3 bases, J shed 5 bases, and the junction held 5 bases outside the gene matches. For the CDR3, the DNA is TGTGCCAGCAGCTTCGGACAGGGGGCAGGGTATGGCTACACCTTC. Its protein product is CASSFGQGAGYGYTF.

V usage is TRBV19 and J usage is TRBJ1-2, with 7 bases identical to TRBD1. Germline V gene data show CDR1 as LNHDA and CDR2 as SQIVND (reference sequence). V dropped 6 bases and J dropped 0; count of bases not matched to a gene: 7. The CDR3 spans 15 residues. The CDR3 coding sequence is TGTGCCAGTAGCACCGGGACAGTCCCTAACTATGGCTACACCTTC. This sequence encodes CASSTGTVPNYGYTF.

V gene TRBV5-1 combines with J gene TRBJ2-3; TRBD1 matches at 7 bases. The V gene end was trimmed by 3 bases and the J gene end by 1 base; junction bases not matched to a gene: 8. The germline gives CDR1 SGHRS, CDR2 YFSETQ. The CDR3 sequence is 16 residues long. This chain's CDR3 is CASSYQTGTGTDTQYF. In DNA, the CDR3 is TGCGCCAGCAGCTATCAGACAGGGACCGGCACAGATACGCAGTATTTT.

This chain joins TRBV28 and TRBJ2-7; 13 bases agree with TRBD2. The CDR3 is 17 amino acids. Trimming cost V 5 bases and J 0 bases; bases outside gene matches: 7. CDR1 MDHEN and CDR2 SYDVKM come from the germline V gene. CDR3 residues: CASSATSGRPNSYEQYF. CDR3 nucleotides: TGTGCCAGCAGTGCGACTAGCGGGAGGCCTAACTCCTACGAGCAGTACTTC.

The chain couples TRBV5-1 to TRBJ2-7, with a weak D call TRBD1 (5 bases). The V and J ends lost 2 bases and 0 bases respectively, with 9 bases between them. The CDR3 is made up of 14 amino acids. Germline lookup yields CDR1 SGHRS and CDR2 YFSETQ. Here the CDR3 reads CASSLQVSSYEQYF. The CDR3, as DNA: TGCGCCAGCAGCTTACAGGTTTCCTCCTACGAGCAGTACTTC.

CDR3 coding DNA: TGTGCCAGCTCACCCGGTTATCGTTTCTTGAGTGAGCAGTTCTTC. Protein: CASSPGYRFLSEQFF. This chain connects TRBV18 to TRBJ2-1; no firm D call. The CDR3 covers 15 residues. Germline CDR1 and CDR2: KGHSH and LQKENI. Trimming removed 3 bases from V and 9 bases from J, with 18 bases in between.

This sequence joins TRBV9 and TRBJ2-7, with 8 bases aligning to TRBD2. CDR3 length equals 14 residues. J was trimmed by 6 bases and V by 1 base; bases with no gene match: 6. Germline assignment: CDR1 SGDLS and CDR2 YYNGEE. The CDR3 loop reads CASSVTPGTSEQYF. CDR3 nucleotide sequence: TGTGCCAGCAGCGTAACCCCGGGGACTAGCGAGCAGTACTTC. The full variable domain, in which reference TRBV9 and TRBJ2-7 provide the parts outside the CDR3, is DSGVTQTPKHLITATGQRVTLRCSPRSGDLSVYWYQQSLDQGLQFLIQYYNGEERAKGNILERFSAQQFPDLHSELNLSSLELGDSALYFCASSVTPGTSEQYFGPGTRLTVT.

This chain connects TRBV14 to TRBJ1-2; maybe TRBD1 (5 bases). CDR3 size: 14 residues. V dropped 1 base and J dropped 5 bases, with 11 bases sitting between them. Germline V gene lookup returns CDR1 SGHDN and CDR2 FVKESK. The CDR3 sequence is CASSQGTGGYGYTF. The CDR3 DNA reads TGTGCCAGCAGCCAAGGCACCGGGGGTTATGGCTACACCTTC.

V and J are TRBV4-1 and TRBJ2-6; 7 nucleotides agree with TRBD1. The ends lost 2 bases at V and 2 bases at J; junction bases unmatched: 3. The CDR3 is 16 amino acids. The germline V gene encodes CDR1 MGHRA and CDR2 YSYEKL. CDR3 coding DNA: TGCGCCAGCAGCCAAACGACAGGGACTGGGGCCAACGTCCTGACTTTC. This codes for CASSQTTGTGANVLTF.

V gene TRBV28 combines with J gene TRBJ2-7; 11 bases match TRBD2. CDR3 size: 16 residues. Germline CDR1 MDHEN, CDR2 SYDVKM. V lost 6 bases, J lost 1 base, and 8 bases stayed unmatched. In DNA form, the CDR3 reads TGTGCCAGCAGACCCCCCACTAGCGGGAGTTCCTACGAGCAGTACTTC. This translates into CASRPPTSGSSYEQYF. Supplemented by reference TRBV28 and TRBJ2-7, the full variable domain reads DVKVTQSSRYLVKRTGEKVFLECVQDMDHENMFWYRQDPGLGLRLIYFSYDVKMKEKGDIPEGYSVSREKKERFSLILESASTNQTSMYLCASRPPTSGSSYEQYFGPGTRLTVT.

The V and J genes are TRBV5-1 and TRBJ2-7; TRBD1 aligns across 9 bases. V gave up 2 bases and J gave up 6 bases; unmatched junction bases: 6. In germline, CDR1 is SGHRS, CDR2 YFSETQ. There are 14 residues in the CDR3. CDR3 bases: TGCGCCAGCAGCTTACCGGACAGGGGTAGCGAGCAGTACTTC. Amino acid sequence: CASSLPDRGSEQYF.

For the CDR3, the DNA is TGTGCCAGCAGTTACTCGTACAGTCACTATGAGCAGTTCTTC. Translation gives CASSYSYSHYEQFF. The chain uses TRBV6-5 and TRBJ2-1; unclear D gene. The CDR3 contains 14 residues. The ends were cut back, 0 bases at V and 8 bases at J, with 11 bases in the middle. From germline, CDR1 is MNHEY and CDR2 SVGAGI.

The V call is TRBV4-2, the J call TRBJ1-5; possibly TRBD1 for D (5 bases). V was trimmed by 0 bases and J by 4 bases, leaving 13 bases between them. There are 16 residues in the CDR3. CDR1 is LGHNA, CDR2 YNFKEQ, per germline. The CDR3 here is CASSQDLSDTNQPQHF. Written as DNA, the CDR3 is TGTGCCAGCAGCCAAGATTTATCGGACACGAATCAGCCCCAGCATTTT.

The rearrangement uses TRBV10-3 and TRBJ2-5, with 9 positions matching TRBD1. The CDR3 loop spans 14 amino acids. Germline CDR1 reads ENHRY; CDR2 reads SYGVKD. The V and J ends lost 11 bases and 0 bases, in that order; junction bases with no gene match: 7. The CDR3 here is CAVGGTGNQETQYF. As DNA, the CDR3 is TGTGCCGTCGGGGGGACAGGGAACCAAGAGACCCAGTACTTC.

V and J are TRBV12-3 or TRBV12-4 and TRBJ1-1; tentatively, D is TRBD1 (6 bases). The CDR3 totals 12 residues. The germline V and J ends were trimmed by 3 bases and 8 bases, with 10 bases remaining between them. The chain's CDR3 is CASSFSGGEAFF. CDR3 bases: TGTGCCAGCAGTTTTTCTGGGGGCGAAGCTTTCTTT.

The chain carries TRBV28 and TRBJ1-5; D is ambiguous. Trimming removed 3 bases at V and 4 bases at J, with 7 bases between. The germline V gene encodes CDR1 MDHEN and CDR2 SYDVKM. CDR3 length: 13 amino acids. CDR3 bases: TGTGCCAGCAGTTTGGCCGGGAATCAGCCCCAGCATTTT. Translated: CASSLAGNQPQHF.

This clone was recorded a few times. The V call is TRBV6-6, the J call TRBJ1-6; D might be TRBD1 (6 bases). The CDR3 has 14 amino acids. The V end lost 6 bases, the J end lost 10 bases, and 16 bases lay between the germline ends. The germline CDR1 and CDR2 sequences are MNHNY and SVGAGI (reference sequence). The DNA of the CDR3 is TGTGCCAGCAGCGCGACAGGCCTCAGATCACCCCTCCACTTT. This codes for CASSATGLRSPLHF.

In this sample, this clone turned up a few times. J is TRBJ1-1 and V is TRBV3-1 (or the pseudogene TRBV3-2); the D is unclear. The ends were cut back, 4 bases at V and 3 bases at J, with 12 bases in the middle. Looked up from germline, CDR1 is LGHDT and CDR2 is YNNKEL (reference sequence). The CDR3 covers 14 residues. The CDR3 DNA sequence: TGTGCCAGCAGCCCATTGGAGTTCCACACTGAAGCTTTCTTT. This codes for CASSPLEFHTEAFF.